Listed below are T cell receptor beta chains from one sample, sequenced in a study of T cells in pancreatic ductal adenocarcinoma. Only in-frame clones appear in the TCRdb table, and some are missing; sequencing was by immunoSEQ multiplex PCR. The sample shows roughly 100,000 clones, about 95% of them seen only once. The specimen sequenced was PBMCs. Receptors were obtained from a human donor with pancreatic ductal adenocarcinoma. CDR3s include the opening cysteine and the closing phenylalanine or tryptophan. D genes are given only for firm matches.

J	D	V	CDR3
TRBJ1-2	TRBD1	TRBV19	CASSTHSGTGGLGYTF
TRBJ2-7	NA	TRBV18	CASSPVGKLTYEQYF
TRBJ2-7	NA	TRBV19	CASSMVAGANEQYF
TRBJ1-2	TRBD1	TRBV10-3	CAISEVGQGSYGYTF
TRBJ2-6	NA	TRBV15	CATSAHSFAGANVLTF
TRBJ1-2	NA	TRBV30	CAWVNRAALYGYTF
TRBJ2-7	NA	TRBV7-6	CASSLGGTASYEQYF
TRBJ2-2	TRBD1	TRBV19	CASSYSGTGNTGELFF
TRBJ2-2	TRBD2	TRBV7-2	CASRGGQNTGELFF
TRBJ2-7	TRBD2	TRBV6-6	CASSYTQTSGTAEQYF
TRBJ1-2	TRBD1	TRBV6-5	CASSYPRGQEDYGYTF
TRBJ2-7	TRBD2	TRBV27	CASSPTPSGRPYEQYF
TRBJ2-3	NA	TRBV30	CASQSTDTQYF
TRBJ2-7	NA	TRBV10-3	CAISESSGPYEQYF
TRBJ2-1	NA	TRBV9	CASSLLGGAYNEQFF
TRBJ1-3	TRBD1	TRBV9	CASSVRTGGNTIYF
TRBJ1-1	NA	TRBV2	CASKGGARDTEAFF
TRBJ2-7	TRBD1	TRBV6-1	CASSGQVSYEQYF
TRBJ1-3	NA	TRBV5-4	CASSPTGSSGNTIYF
TRBJ2-3	TRBD2	TRBV7-2	CASSQTGLAGADTQYF
TRBJ2-7	TRBD1	TRBV5-1	CASRPGTGGYEQYF
TRBJ2-1	TRBD1	TRBV29-1	CSVEVTGGNEQFF
TRBJ1-1	NA	TRBV18	CASSLIRGGDTEAFF
TRBJ2-2	TRBD2	TRBV5-1	CASTGGRVTGELFF